These 31 T cell receptor beta chains were all obtained from the same sample, sequenced in a study of PD-L1 blockade in urothelial cancer. The data were produced by immunoSEQ multiplex PCR, yet TCRdb's version contains in-frame clones alone and is incomplete. The sample has approximately 80,000 clones; about 81% are singletons. Here the sequenced sample was PBMCs, taken around atezolizumab (anti-PD-L1) treatment. The receptor set was obtained from a man between 65 and 85 years old with urothelial cancer.

This clone was counted many times. V usage is TRBV27 and J usage is TRBJ2-2; D unclear. The CDR3 totals 14 residues. V was clipped by 3 bases and J by 5 bases, with 10 bases between them. Germline-derived CDR1 and CDR2 are MNHEY and SMNVEV (reference sequence). This CDR3 is CASSLWVATGELFF. In DNA form, the CDR3 reads TGTGCCAGCAGTTTGTGGGTAGCAACCGGGGAGCTGTTTTTT.

The rearrangement links TRBV11-2 to TRBJ2-4, with TRBD1 matching 12 bases. CDR1 is SGHAT and CDR2 is FQNNGV in the germline V gene. The CDR3 loop spans 15 amino acids. Unmatched junction bases numbered 10, after V lost 8 bases and J lost 8 bases. The CDR3 here is CASGVGDRGQDIQYF. CDR3 bases: TGTGCCAGCGGGGTGGGGGACAGGGGGCAGGACATTCAGTACTTC. Variable domain in full (rest from reference TRBV11-2 and TRBJ2-4): EAGVAQSPRYKIIEKRQSVAFWCNPISGHATLYWYQQILGQGPKLLIQFQNNGVVDDSQLPKDRFSAERLKGVDSTLKIQPAKLEDSAVYLCASGVGDRGQDIQYFGAGTRLSVL.

The rearrangement links TRBV5-1 to TRBJ2-3; 8 nucleotides agree with TRBD2. The CDR3 is 15 residues long. CDR1 is SGHRS, CDR2 YFSETQ, per germline. The J segment lost 4 bases and the V segment lost 4 bases, leaving 8 bases of the junction unmatched. CDR3 nucleotide sequence: TGCGCCAGCAGCAGAGCGGGGGATCCGGCAGATACGCAGTATTTT. Its protein is CASSRAGDPADTQYF.

The V gene is TRBV29-1, the J gene TRBJ1-5, with 7 bases fitting TRBD1. Trimming removed 7 bases from V and 5 bases from J; junction bases left unmatched: 5. From germline, CDR1 is SQVTM and CDR2 ANQGSEA. This CDR3 is built from 12 residues. Written as DNA, the CDR3 is TGCAGCGCCAGGACAGGAGATCAGCCCCAGCATTTT. This sequence encodes CSARTGDQPQHF.

The rearrangement joins TRBV4-1 to TRBJ1-3; no clear D. Deletions cut 1 base from V and 0 bases from J, with 7 bases between. The CDR3 is made up of 15 amino acids. Germline-derived CDR1 and CDR2 are MGHRA and YSYEKL. The CDR3 sequence: CASSQVVASGNTIYF. The CDR3 region has the DNA TGCGCCAGCAGCCAAGTGGTAGCCTCTGGAAACACCATATATTTT.

The chain couples TRBV7-9 to TRBJ1-2, with D possibly matching TRBD1 (6 bases). Germline CDR1 is SEHNR and CDR2 is FQNEAQ (reference sequence). The CDR3 sequence is 15 residues long. The V end was cut by 4 bases, the J end by 4 bases, with 16 bases between. CDR3: CASSSRQQGVYGYTF. CDR3 in DNA: TGTGCCAGCAGCTCCCGACAACAGGGTGTCTATGGCTACACCTTC.

This chain links TRBV2 with TRBJ2-7, with D maybe TRBD1 (6 bases). Trimming took off 7 bases at V and 4 bases at J, with 11 bases between the two ends. The germline CDR1 and CDR2 sequences are SNHLY and FYNNEI. CDR3 size: 12 residues. The CDR3 is CASTPGEYEQYF. CDR3 bases: TGTGCCAGCACACCAGGGGAGTACGAGCAGTACTTC.

The V and J genes are TRBV27 and TRBJ2-2; possible D gene TRBD2, 5 bases. Per the germline V gene, CDR1 is MNHEY and CDR2 is SMNVEV (reference sequence). V gave up 5 bases and J gave up 0 bases, with 13 bases separating them. There are 16 residues in the CDR3. CDR3 in DNA: TGTGCCAGCAGTCGACTGGGGAGTTCGAACACCGGGGAGCTGTTTTTT. It codes for CASSRLGSSNTGELFF.

The CDR3 here is CATLQGADTEAFF. CDR3 in DNA: TGTGCCACATTACAGGGGGCGGACACTGAAGCTTTCTTT. V is TRBV2 and J is TRBJ1-1, with TRBD1 identical over 9 bases. This CDR3 is 13 amino acids long. CDR1 is SNHLY, CDR2 FYNNEI, per germline. With V trimmed by 10 bases and J by 3 bases, 6 bases remained unmatched.

This CDR3 reads CAISWTGEVNNEQFF. CDR3 sequence (DNA): TGTGCCATCAGTTGGACAGGGGAGGTCAACAATGAGCAGTTCTTC. The chain combines TRBV10-3 with TRBJ2-1; 9 nucleotides match TRBD1. CDR3 size: 15 residues. The V and J ends lost 5 bases and 5 bases, in that order; junction bases with no gene match: 7. Germline CDR1 and CDR2: ENHRY and SYGVKD.

The chain carries TRBV25-1 and TRBJ2-6; TRBD2 aligns across 7 bases. CDR1 and CDR2 from the germline V gene are MGHDK and SYGVNS. V was pared by 1 base and J by 0 bases, with 6 bases of the junction left unmatched. This CDR3 is 18 amino acids long. The chain's CDR3 is CASSELGPGGSGANVLTF. In DNA, the CDR3 is TGTGCCAGCAGTGAATTGGGACCGGGAGGCTCTGGGGCCAACGTCCTGACTTTC.

The gene calls are TRBV6-5 and TRBJ2-3; D is perhaps TRBD1 (6 bases). V gave up 10 bases and J gave up 1 base, with 15 bases separating them. The CDR3 loop spans 14 amino acids. Germline CDR1 and CDR2: MNHEY and SVGAGI. The CDR3 region is CATSRDTRTDTQYF. As DNA, the CDR3 is TGTGCCACTTCCCGGGACACCCGCACAGATACGCAGTATTTT.

The rearrangement uses TRBV5-4 and TRBJ2-5, with 10 bases fitting TRBD2. After removal of 7 bases from V and 4 bases from J, the junction contained 13 bases not matched to a gene. This CDR3 spans 16 amino acids. CDR1 SGHNT and CDR2 YYREEE come from the germline V gene (reference sequence). CDR3 protein: CASSERSGGASETQYF. The CDR3 nucleotides read TGTGCCAGCTCTGAACGAAGCGGGGGGGCTTCAGAGACCCAGTACTTC.

This chain joins TRBV7-6 and TRBJ2-1; maybe TRBD2 (6 bases). V lost 5 bases and J lost 0, with 23 bases in between. The CDR3 length is 19 residues. Germline assignment: CDR1 SGHVS and CDR2 FNYEAQ. In nucleotides, the CDR3 is TGTGCCAGCAGCCCCTCCGGGACTTCACCTCCGAGCTCCTACAATGAGCAGTTCTTC. Translated: CASSPSGTSPPSSYNEQFF.

The gene calls are TRBV5-1 and TRBJ1-3; unclear D gene. Germline assignment: CDR1 SGHRS and CDR2 YFSETQ. The ends were cut back, 0 bases at V and 0 bases at J, with 10 bases in the middle. The CDR3 totals 16 residues. The CDR3 region is CASSLGISRSGNTIYF. In nucleotides, the CDR3 is TGCGCCAGCAGCTTGGGTATCTCCCGCTCTGGAAACACCATATATTTT.

V is TRBV10-1 and J is TRBJ1-4; the D gene is possibly TRBD1 (6 bases). The CDR3 is made up of 15 amino acids. The V gene lost 7 bases and the J gene lost 4 bases, with 16 bases spanning the gap. The germline CDR1 and CDR2 sequences are WNHNN and SYGVQD (reference sequence). This CDR3 reads CASTLPRGNNEKLFF. The CDR3 nucleotides read TGCGCCAGCACCCTCCCCAGGGGAAATAATGAAAAACTGTTTTTT.

The V gene is TRBV18, the J gene TRBJ1-6; D is uncertain. This CDR3 spans 17 amino acids. V lost 3 bases and J lost 0, with 12 bases in between. Per the germline V gene, CDR1 is KGHSH and CDR2 is LQKENI. CDR3: CASSPSRQSSYNSPLHF. CDR3 DNA sequence: TGTGCCAGCTCACCCTCGAGGCAGAGCTCCTATAATTCACCCCTCCACTTT.

The chain is built from TRBV19 and TRBJ1-1; TRBD1 matches 11 bases. CDR1 and CDR2 from the germline V gene are LNHDA and SQIVND (reference sequence). The V and J ends lost 3 bases and 0 bases, in that order; junction bases with no gene match: 18. This CDR3 has 21 residues. This chain's CDR3 is CASSMYGQGAAQVALNTEAFF. In DNA form, the CDR3 reads TGTGCCAGTAGTATGTACGGACAGGGGGCCGCACAGGTTGCGCTGAACACTGAAGCTTTCTTT.

The chain is built from TRBV5-1 and TRBJ1-1; 7 nucleotides align to TRBD1. Germline trimming cut 4 bases from V and 2 bases from J; bases unmatched to any gene: 5. The CDR3 spans 14 residues. CDR1 is SGHRS and CDR2 is YFSETQ in the germline V gene. The CDR3 sequence: CASSPGQFNTEAFF. The CDR3 coding sequence is TGCGCCAGCAGCCCGGGACAGTTTAACACTGAAGCTTTCTTT.

The rearrangement uses TRBV6-6 and TRBJ2-1, with 7 bases fitting TRBD1. The CDR3 is made up of 12 amino acids. The J segment lost 7 bases and the V segment lost 6 bases, leaving 3 bases of the junction unmatched. Germline V gene data show CDR1 as MNHNY and CDR2 as SVGAGI (reference sequence). The CDR3 sequence: CASSRQGNEQFF. The CDR3 nucleotides are TGTGCCAGCAGCAGACAGGGAAATGAGCAGTTCTTC.

The genes are TRBV5-6 and TRBJ1-1; D possibly corresponds to TRBD1 (6 bases). V lost 0 bases and J lost 4, with 13 bases in between. Per germline, CDR1 SGHDT and CDR2 YYEEEE. The CDR3 totals 15 residues. The CDR3 bases are TGTGCCAGCAGCTTGGCAACAGGGTATTCCACTGAAGCTTTCTTT. It codes for CASSLATGYSTEAFF.

The chain carries TRBV27 and TRBJ2-3, with unresolved D. The germline V gene encodes CDR1 MNHEY and CDR2 SMNVEV (reference sequence). The V end was cut by 5 bases, the J end by 5 bases, with 17 bases between. The CDR3 is made up of 15 amino acids. For the CDR3, the DNA is TGTGCCAGCAGTGCATACCCGGCCCCAGGAGATACGCAGTATTTT. It encodes CASSAYPAPGDTQYF.

The genes are TRBV7-3 and TRBJ1-2; weak D call: TRBD1 (6 bases). This CDR3 spans 13 amino acids. Trimming shortened V by 5 bases and J by 3 bases, and 10 bases separated the two germline ends. Germline V gives CDR1 SGHTA, CDR2 FQGTGA. CDR3 nucleotide sequence: TGTGCCAGCAGCCCAGGGGCGGACTATGGCTACACCTTC. This sequence encodes CASSPGADYGYTF.

Here the CDR3 DNA reads TGTGCCAGCAGCGACTTTCCAGCCCCCAACATTCAGTACTTC. Its protein is CASSDFPAPNIQYF. The chain is built from TRBV2 and TRBJ2-4; D is unclear. Trimming stripped 6 bases from V and 7 bases from J, with 16 bases between. The germline CDR1 and CDR2 sequences are SNHLY and FYNNEI. The length of the CDR3 is 14 residues.

The chain carries TRBV10-3 and TRBJ2-2, with D unresolved. Trimming took off 3 bases at V and 0 bases at J, with 17 bases between the two ends. There are 18 residues in the CDR3. Germline assignment: CDR1 ENHRY and CDR2 SYGVKD. The CDR3 loop is CAISDPSSKQPNTGELFF. CDR3 coding DNA: TGTGCCATCAGTGACCCCTCCTCTAAACAGCCGAACACCGGGGAGCTGTTTTTT.

J is TRBJ2-3 and V is TRBV4-1; 9 positions match TRBD2. Germline CDR1 and CDR2: MGHRA and YSYEKL. The junction had 5 bases not matched to a gene; V was cut back by 4 bases and J by 0 bases. This CDR3 has 16 residues. CDR3 coding DNA: TGCGCCAGCAGCCGAGCCCTAGCGGGGAGCACAGATACGCAGTATTTT. This sequence encodes CASSRALAGSTDTQYF.

This chain uses TRBV6-5 with TRBJ2-2; no reliable D call. Germline V gives CDR1 MNHEY, CDR2 SVGAGI. The CDR3 totals 12 residues. Trimming pared 6 bases from V and 8 bases from J, leaving 10 bases between. The CDR3 DNA follows: TGTGCCAGCAGATCTATCCGAGGGGAGCTGTTTTTT. Its translation: CASRSIRGELFF.

This clone has only one observation. This chain connects TRBV18 to TRBJ2-2; TRBD1 aligns across 11 bases. The germline V gene has CDR1 KGHSH and CDR2 LQKENI. V lost 3 bases, J lost 7 bases, and 7 bases stayed unmatched. This CDR3 has 16 residues. The CDR3 is CASSPTTGQGVGELFF. In DNA, the CDR3 is TGTGCCAGCTCACCGACTACGGGACAGGGGGTCGGGGAGCTGTTTTTT.

The J gene is TRBJ2-3, the V gene TRBV5-1, with 8 bases fitting TRBD1. The V and J ends lost 0 bases and 0 bases, in that order; junction bases with no gene match: 3. CDR3 length equals 16 residues. Germline V gene sequence: CDR1 SGHRS, CDR2 YFSETQ. CDR3: CASSLATGGSTDTQYF. In nucleotides, the CDR3 is TGCGCCAGCAGCTTGGCCACAGGGGGAAGCACAGATACGCAGTATTTT. Together with reference TRBV5-1 and TRBJ2-3, the CDR3 gives the full variable domain: KAGVTQTPRYLIKTRGQQVTLSCSPISGHRSVSWYQQTPGQGLQFLFEYFSETQRNKGNFPGRFSGRQFSNSRSEMNVSTLELGDSALYLCASSLATGGSTDTQYFGPGTRLTVL.

The CDR3 spells CASGLGTASYEQYF. The CDR3 DNA reads as TGTGCTAGTGGTTTGGGGACAGCCTCCTACGAGCAGTACTTC. The chain couples TRBV12-5 to TRBJ2-7; TRBD1 might be the D (6 bases). Germline loops: CDR1 LGHNT, CDR2 FRNRAP. Trimming left V 1 base short and J 0 bases short, with 7 bases between. This CDR3 region has 14 residues.

V usage is TRBV2 and J usage is TRBJ1-2, with D tentatively TRBD1 (5 bases). The V end lost 7 bases, the J end lost 6 bases, and 12 bases lay between the germline ends. The CDR3 spans 12 residues. CDR1 is SNHLY, CDR2 FYNNEI, per germline. This chain's CDR3 is CASKAGGDGYTF. The CDR3 region has the DNA TGTGCCAGCAAGGCAGGAGGGGATGGCTACACCTTC.